This entry concerns a single T cell receptor (beta chain). Its antigen remains unidentified. This entry is derived from a study of cytomegalovirus exposure and HLA in healthy donors. Healthy donors of bone marrow made up the group. PCR primers comprised 60 Vbeta and 13 Jbeta primers. Libraries were prepared by immunoSEQ multiplex PCR; TCRdb keeps only in-frame clonotypes and omits some of them. The data show 140,000 or so clones, less than 85% seen once. Germline CDR1 reads SGHTA; CDR2 reads FQGNSA. The V and J ends lost 6 bases and 3 bases respectively, with 14 bases between them. This CDR3 spans 14 amino acids. Study-level points and caveats: The majority of TCR sequences were rare, yet some public TCRs appeared in many donors. Donors were assumed by presence/absence analyses to have roughly uniform sequencing depth.

The chain couples TRBV7-2 to TRBJ1-1; a possible D gene is TRBD1 (5 bases). The clonotype originates from a man aged 40-50 years in good health and CMV-seronegative. The source material was PBMCs. The CDR3 reads CASRGREEYTEAFF. For the CDR3, the DNA is TGTGCCAGCAGGGGCAGGGAGGAATACACTGAAGCTTTCTTT.